This T cell receptor beta chain was found in a study of T cell repertoires in cytomegalovirus infection. Study-level background: The study used recently identified HLA-C-restricted and well-studied HLA-B-restricted CMV epitopes. Matching HLA type and CMV infection were both indicated by public TCR beta signatures.

The study, taken as a whole, reports: Cumulative frequency of public TCR beta families picked out carriers of CMV plus the relevant HLA. Clonotypes of TCR beta that were HLA-C-restricted and CMV-specific dominated the ex vivo response.

As to this clonotype: The antigen is not known.

The CDR3 covers 14 residues. The V end lost 2 bases, the J end lost 6 bases, and 10 bases lay between the germline ends. Germline CDR1 reads MNHNS; CDR2 reads SASEGT. TCRdb processed the reads anew with MiXCR; each CDR3 protein has one entry. The sample shows around 710,000 distinct CDR3 sequences, about 29% of them seen only once. This receptor was taken from a human donor in good health (CMV status not recorded). Some clones in this sample may be carry-over from other donors' samples. The material sequenced was cultured CD8+ T cells from PBMCs, taken from culture after CMV antigen stimulation. The rearrangement joins TRBV6-1 to TRBJ2-2, with D hard to call. The CDR3 sequence is CASSESVLAGELFF. The CDR3 nucleotides read TGTGCCAGCAGTGAAAGTGTTCTGGCCGGGGAGCTGTTTTTT.